This T cell receptor (beta chain) emerged from a study of OX40 agonist ivuxolimab in advanced cancers. This CDR3 spans 13 amino acids. Per germline, CDR1 SGDLS and CDR2 YYNGEE. Deletions cut 4 bases from V and 4 bases from J, with 10 bases between. With autoimmune disease history or systemic immunosuppression, patients were excluded. At baseline, cycle 4 day 1, and cycle 7 day 1, blood was sampled. As concerns this clone: Its antigen is currently unknown.

Produced via immunoSEQ multiplex PCR; TCRdb's table is partial and in-frame only. Seen here are around 49,000 clones, around nine tenths observed once, and the top ten hold about a tenth. Whole-study findings and limits: More expanded clones were seen, on average, in CD8+ T cells than in CD4+. Among expanded peripheral T cells, antigen specificity went undetermined.

This sequence joins TRBV9 and TRBJ2-3, with no clear D. The clonotype comes from an adult with an advanced solid tumor such as melanoma, head and neck, liver or kidney cancer. Sequenced here: CD4+ or CD8+ T cells sorted from blood, sampled in a trial of the OX40 agonist ivuxolimab. The CDR3 protein is CASSPPTADTQYF. The CDR3 DNA sequence: TGTGCCAGCAGCCCTCCGACCGCAGATACGCAGTATTTT.